This paragraph covers one T cell receptor beta chain sequence. Its antigen is currently unknown. This sample was included in a study of T cell responses to AZD1222 COVID-19 vaccine. Study-wide results and limits: Spike was spanned by vaccine-associated CD4 TCRs, which were dominant at 160-218 and 743-854. Possibly, clonal diversity was underestimated; donors were largely white British and included more females. All repertoire sampling was performed exclusively after the peak T cell response.

Sequencing used immunoSEQ multiplex PCR; TCRdb keeps in-frame clones, though not all of them. The sample lists around 160,000 clones, more than 75% occurring once. Trimming left V 6 bases short and J 4 bases short, with 12 bases between. Per germline, CDR1 MGHRA and CDR2 YSYEKL. The CDR3 has 13 amino acids. Sequenced here: peripheral blood, sampled on day 0 of AZD1222 vaccination. The chain joins TRBV4-1 to TRBJ2-5, with D hard to call. The TCR was taken from an adult in good health. CDR3 loop: CASRAVVGETQYF. CDR3 nucleotide sequence: TGCGCCAGCAGGGCTGTGGTTGGAGAGACCCAGTACTTC.